The T cell receptor (beta chain) described here comes from a study of post-analysis software for immune sequencing data (dated by TCRdb to about 2015). Background on the whole study: Relapsing-remitting, secondary progressive and progressive-relapsing multiple sclerosis were recorded as disease courses, and subtype annotation was lacking for some patients. The patient repertoires were set against 10 or so previously published healthy control repertoires from donors whose ages ranged from 6 to 25 years. A subset of samples was prepared in parallel using single-end sample barcoding, then pooled and co-amplified after Illumina adapter ligation. Results the study describes overall, beyond this receptor: The multiple sclerosis patient group was slightly younger than the control group. Direct clustering with F measure revealed strong co-clustering of samples prepared in the same batch, which led to a batch-effect correction. Roughly 5 TRBV segments, including TRBV5-6, TRBV5-1 and TRBV20-1, were significantly more frequent in patients than controls. Multiple sclerosis patients had significantly lower normalized Chao1 diversity than controls, a result that suggests substantial peripheral T-cell clonal expansion.

On this clonotype itself: Its antigen is still unknown. The sample holds no much larger clone one base away, and base qualities are not on file.

The library came from PCR. This sample was sequenced with an Illumina HiSeq 2500. To reduce PCR and sequencing biases, unique molecular identifiers were built into the TCR beta cDNA libraries. Approximately 500,000 cDNA molecules were obtained for every 1 to 10 million input T cells, so each molecule roughly corresponded to one T cell. The patient libraries were prepared and sequenced using the same protocol as the earlier healthy control dataset. Within a given batch, samples were prepared together, multiplexed and sequenced on the same HiSeq lane. The authors' analysis ran thus. Raw barcoded reads were processed with MIGEC, discarding single-read molecular identifier groups before consensus assembly and CDR3 extraction. VDJtools was used for post-analysis of the clonotype tables, with diversity normalized by down-sampling every dataset to the smallest sample size. To correct batch-related cross-sample contamination, repertoire overlap clustering matched CDR3 amino acid sequences but not nucleotide sequences. TCRdb's own reprocessing of the public reads used fastp at Q25 and MiXCR and kept productive beta chains. Each record represents a unique CDR3 protein, reported with the most common genes and DNA among its rows. TCRdb, not the original authors, processed these V and J calls. For this sample the table gives around 770,000 distinct CDR3 sequences, of which under 60% were detected only once. Jointly, the top ten make up 4% to 5% of the sample.

TCR beta repertoires were profiled from peripheral blood of roughly twelve young patients with multiple sclerosis to demonstrate the VDJtools post-analysis software. The patients with multiple sclerosis were children and adolescents between roughly 6 and 16 years of age. Taken from cysteine to phenylalanine, the CDR3 has 13 residues. The read is trimmed to its CDR3 DNA, 39 bases read in frame from base 1. CDR1 SGHAT and CDR2 FQNNGV are derived from the germline V gene. V loses 5 bases at its end and J loses 10 bases; junction bases beyond the gene matches: 6. The TCR originated in a girl aged 10-17 years with multiple sclerosis. The V gene is TRBV11-2 and the J gene is TRBJ2-1, with 9 bases in between that match TRBD1. Sequenced input: blood. In nucleotides, the sequence is TGTGCCAGCAGCCGGGACAGGGTAAAGGAGCAGTTCTTC. It specifies CASSRDRVKEQFF.